This TCR beta chain came from a study of CD8 T cells in ankylosing spondylitis. Study-wide results and limits: Clones linked to the disease showed a CD8+ phenotype. They occurred at relatively low frequencies in peripheral blood.

Each CDR3 protein is one row after TCRdb ran MiXCR on the 5' RACE reads. The sample has about 240,000 distinct CDR3 sequences, about 9.1% seen once. Worth noting for this clonotype: Its cognate antigen is unknown.

The germline CDR1 and CDR2 sequences are SGHRS and YFSETQ. There are 14 residues in the CDR3. Trimming shortened V by 5 bases and J by 5 bases, and 13 bases separated the two germline ends. The sample taken for sequencing was blood, either unsorted or a sorted T cell fraction (not recorded which). The J gene is TRBJ1-4, the V gene TRBV5-1; D perhaps matches TRBD1 (5 bases). The sequence was obtained from a male donor with ankylosing spondylitis or in good health (not recorded which). CDR3 in amino acids: CASRPPGLNEKLFF. The CDR3 region has the DNA TGCGCCAGCAGGCCCCCAGGGCTGAATGAAAAACTGTTTTTT.